The TCR beta chain described here comes from a study of cytomegalovirus exposure and HLA in healthy donors. Study results and caveats: Associated with HLA alleles at 0.05 false discovery rate in a later analysis were 16,951 TCR beta sequences. Earlier analysis yielded a pattern in which most TCR beta V segments were productive about 90% or about 30% of the time. In a later analysis, CMV-associated beta chains were mostly HLA-associated, it appeared. Some TCR beta chains (164 of them) were listed as cytomegalovirus-associated.

In the PCR, 60 Vbeta and 13 Jbeta primers were used. Measured with immunoSEQ multiplex PCR; TCRdb has only the in-frame clones, and not every one. The sample contains 85,000 to 100,000 clones, 84% of which appear only once. In this sample, this clone turned up a few times. What it binds is not known. This CDR3 comprises 16 residues. Looked up from germline, CDR1 is MGHRA and CDR2 is YSYEKL. V was pared by 4 bases and J by 1 base, with 5 bases of the junction left unmatched. The sample comprised PBMCs. This sequence joins TRBV4-1 and TRBJ1-5; 9 positions agree with TRBD1. The clonotype originates from a woman between 18 and 30 years old in good health and CMV-seropositive. The CDR3 is CASSPGQGQSNQPQHF. For the CDR3, the DNA is TGCGCCAGCAGCCCCGGACAGGGGCAAAGCAATCAGCCCCAGCATTTT.